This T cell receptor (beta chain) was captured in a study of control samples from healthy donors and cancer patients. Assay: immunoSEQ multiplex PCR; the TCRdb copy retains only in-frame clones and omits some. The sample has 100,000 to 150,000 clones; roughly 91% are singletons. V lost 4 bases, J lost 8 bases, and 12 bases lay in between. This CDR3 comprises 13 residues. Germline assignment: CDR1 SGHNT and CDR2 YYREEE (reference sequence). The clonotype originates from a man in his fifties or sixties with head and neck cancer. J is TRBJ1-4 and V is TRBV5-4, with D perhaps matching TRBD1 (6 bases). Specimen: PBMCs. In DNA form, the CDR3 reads TGTGCCAGCAGCGGGGGGGCAGGAGAAAAACTGTTTTTT. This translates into CASSGGAGEKLFF.